This TCR beta chain originates from a study of T cell clonality in common variable immunodeficiency. Overall study findings and caveats: Fewer TCRbeta clones were shared among CVID subjects than controls. CVID subjects had higher TCRbeta clonality than healthy controls, most marked in about a third.

This clone was detected many times. Its antigen is currently unknown. TCRdb's copy holds only in-frame clones and misses some; the assay was immunoSEQ multiplex PCR. The data show roughly 30,000 clones, none appearing only once, with 4% to 5.5% held by the ten largest. The TCR comes from a person aged 18 to 75 in good health. Sequencing input: peripheral blood mononuclear cells.

The chain's CDR3 is CASSFGLGGSEQYF. Incomplete CDR3 DNA: TGCGCCAGCAGCTTCGGGCTGGGGGGGTCCGAG. The rearrangement uses TRBV5-1 and TRBJ2-7, with 7 bases matching TRBD2. The read terminates 3 residues ahead of where the CDR3 ends, so the germline J gene completes it. CDR1 and CDR2 (germline): SGHRS, YFSETQ. The CDR3 consists of 14 residues. Germline trimming cut 2 bases from V and 6 bases from J; bases unmatched to any gene: 8.